This T cell receptor (beta chain) is from a study of breast tumors, draining lymph nodes, adjacent tissues. This clonotype appeared many times. The CDR3 covers 16 residues. The trim removed 2 bases at V and 7 bases at J, leaving 6 bases unmatched. Germline CDR1 is LGHDT and CDR2 is YNNKEL (reference sequence). TCRdb called the multiplex PCR reads again in MiXCR, with one record for every CDR3 protein. The table has some 110,000 distinct CDR3 sequences, under 40% seen once; the top ten hold under 6%. Samples came from axillary lymph nodes draining the breast cancer. The specimen was axillary lymph node tissue. The chain recombines TRBV3-1 with TRBJ2-1, with 12 bases identical to TRBD2. The receptor comes from a female donor with breast cancer. Some clones in this sample may be carry-over from other donors' samples. The CDR3 DNA is TGTGCCAGCAGCCAAAGGCGGACTAGCGGGAAGAATGAGCAGTTCTTC. Translated, it gives CASSQRRTSGKNEQFF.